Following are 10 T cell receptor beta chains from one sample sequenced in a study of T cell changes during pregnancy in multiple sclerosis. Sequenced by immunoSEQ multiplex PCR; TCRdb stores in-frame clones only, minus some. This table holds 50,000 or so clones, 80% to 95% found once. The source material was CD4+ T cells from peripheral blood mononuclear cells, sampled after pregnancy. The receptors come from a female donor with multiple sclerosis, enrolled in a pregnancy study.

Here the CDR3 DNA reads TGTGCCAGCAGCCCCCCAGGCAGGGGGCTGGATGGCTACACCTTC. It yields the protein CASSPPGRGLDGYTF. The chain combines TRBV7-2 with TRBJ1-2; TRBD1 agrees at 8 bases. J gave up 6 bases and V 5 bases, and 11 bases lay outside the gene matches. This CDR3 region has 15 residues. The germline CDR1 and CDR2 sequences are SGHTA and FQGNSA.

The chain combines TRBV6-1 with TRBJ1-4; 10 bases map to TRBD1. Losses at the gene ends were 0 bases for V and 8 bases for J; bases not matched to a gene: 3. The CDR3 length is 15 residues. Germline V CDR1 and CDR2: MNHNS, SASEGT. DNA for the CDR3: TGTGCCAGCAGTGAAGCGGGGACAGGGGTGGAAAAACTGTTTTTT. Translating gives CASSEAGTGVEKLFF.

The rearrangement links TRBV9 to TRBJ2-1; D is perhaps TRBD2 (6 bases). From germline, CDR1 is SGDLS and CDR2 YYNGEE. The CDR3 length is 14 residues. Trimming cost V 0 bases and J 8 bases, with 12 bases left between them. CDR3 coding DNA: TGTGCCAGCAGCGTAGGGGGGGTTTTGGATGAGCAGTTCTTC. It is translated as CASSVGGVLDEQFF.

The J gene is TRBJ2-3, the V gene TRBV7-2; 7 bases are shared with TRBD2. Trimming cost V 6 bases and J 3 bases; bases outside gene matches: 6. Germline CDR1 SGHTA, CDR2 FQGNSA. The CDR3 is 14 amino acids. The CDR3, as DNA: TGTGCCAGCAGGGCGGGAGTCTGGACAGATACGCAGTATTTT. Translation gives CASRAGVWTDTQYF.

This sequence joins TRBV5-4 and TRBJ1-1, with TRBD1 matching over 8 bases. This CDR3 is built from 15 residues. The V and J ends lost 4 bases and 0 bases, in that order; junction bases with no gene match: 5. Germline V lookup: CDR1 SGHNT, CDR2 YYREEE (reference sequence). This CDR3 reads CASSRPGGLNTEAFF. The CDR3 bases are TGTGCCAGCAGCCGGCCAGGGGGCCTGAACACTGAAGCTTTCTTT.

The chain employs TRBV5-4 and TRBJ1-2; 9 nucleotides agree with TRBD1. Germline V lookup: CDR1 SGHNT, CDR2 YYREEE (reference sequence). The CDR3 is 14 amino acids. After removal of 4 bases from V and 5 bases from J, the junction contained 6 bases not matched to a gene. CDR3 DNA: TGTGCCAGCAGCCCGGGGGACAGGGTATATGGCTACACCTTC. Translating gives CASSPGDRVYGYTF.

This clone was counted between two and nine times. The genes are TRBV6-5 and TRBJ1-2, with D perhaps TRBD1 (6 bases). Trimming removed 6 bases from V and 7 bases from J, with 15 bases in between. CDR1 is MNHEY, CDR2 SVGAGI, per germline. The CDR3 is 13 residues long. The CDR3 bases are TGTGCCAGCAGCTCCTCAGGGGATATTGGCTACACCTTC. Translated: CASSSSGDIGYTF.

The chain carries TRBV6-1 and TRBJ2-4, with 7 bases identical to TRBD1. The germline V gene encodes CDR1 MNHNS and CDR2 SASEGT. The CDR3 consists of 14 residues. V was clipped by 5 bases and J by 7 bases; unmatched bases: 8. The CDR3 protein is CASSPDRVWNIQYF. The CDR3 bases are TGTGCCAGCAGTCCTGACAGGGTTTGGAACATTCAGTACTTC.

In the case of this clone: The same CDR3 also results from other DNA sequences found in this sample. V usage is TRBV5-5 and J usage is TRBJ2-7; 8 positions agree with TRBD1. With V trimmed by 1 base and J by 4 bases, 1 base remained unmatched. The CDR3 spans 13 residues. Germline V gene lookup returns CDR1 SGHKS and CDR2 YYEKEE (reference sequence). CDR3 in DNA: TGTGCCAGCAGCTTGCAGGGGGCATACGAGCAGTACTTC. Its protein is CASSLQGAYEQYF. Drawing the rest from reference TRBV5-5 and TRBJ2-7, the complete variable domain is DAGVTQSPTHLIKTRGQQVTLRCSPISGHKSVSWYQQVLGQGPQFIFQYYEKEERGRGNFPDRFSARQFPNYSSELNVNALLLGDSALYLCASSLQGAYEQYFGPGTRLTVT.

V and J are TRBV28 and TRBJ2-7; TRBD1 matches 9 bases. Germline trimming cut 7 bases from V and 3 bases from J; bases unmatched to any gene: 7. Germline V lookup: CDR1 MDHEN, CDR2 SYDVKM. This CDR3 region has 14 residues. DNA of the CDR3: TGTGCCAGCACTATCCGGGACAGGGTCTACGAGCAGTACTTC. Its protein is CASTIRDRVYEQYF.